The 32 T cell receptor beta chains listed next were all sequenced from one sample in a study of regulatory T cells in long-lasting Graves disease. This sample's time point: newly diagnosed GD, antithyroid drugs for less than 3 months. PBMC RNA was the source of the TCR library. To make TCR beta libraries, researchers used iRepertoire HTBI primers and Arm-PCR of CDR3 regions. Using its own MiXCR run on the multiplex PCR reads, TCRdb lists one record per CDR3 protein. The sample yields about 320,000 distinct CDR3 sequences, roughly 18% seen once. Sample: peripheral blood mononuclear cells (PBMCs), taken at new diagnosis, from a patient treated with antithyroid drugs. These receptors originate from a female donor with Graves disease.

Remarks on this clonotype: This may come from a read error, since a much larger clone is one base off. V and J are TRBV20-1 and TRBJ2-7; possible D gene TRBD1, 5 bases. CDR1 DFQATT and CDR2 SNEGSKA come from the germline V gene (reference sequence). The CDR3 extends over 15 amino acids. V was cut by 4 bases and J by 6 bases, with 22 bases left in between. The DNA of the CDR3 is TGCAGTGCTACCCACCCTGGGGCAGGTTTTTCCGAGCAGTACTTC. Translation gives CSATHPGAGFSEQYF.

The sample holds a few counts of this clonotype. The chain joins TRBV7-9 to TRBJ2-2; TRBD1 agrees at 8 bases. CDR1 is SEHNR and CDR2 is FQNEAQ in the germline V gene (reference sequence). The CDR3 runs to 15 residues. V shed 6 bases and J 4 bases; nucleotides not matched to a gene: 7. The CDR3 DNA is TGTGCCAGCAGGTCAGGGGGCCACGGCACCGGGGAGCTGTTTTTT. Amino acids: CASRSGGHGTGELFF. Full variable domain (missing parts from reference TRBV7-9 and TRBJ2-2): DTGVSQNPRHKITKRGQNVTFRCDPISEHNRLYWYRQTLGQGPEFLTYFQNEAQLEKSRLLSDRFSAERPKGSFSTLEIQRTEQGDSAMYLCASRSGGHGTGELFFGEGSRLTVL.

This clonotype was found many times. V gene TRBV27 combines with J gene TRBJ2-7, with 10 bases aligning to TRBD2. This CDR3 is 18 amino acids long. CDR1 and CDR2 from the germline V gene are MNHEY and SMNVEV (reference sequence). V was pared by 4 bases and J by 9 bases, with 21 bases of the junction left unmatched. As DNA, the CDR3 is TGTGCCAGCAGTTCAACCATCATTCTAGCGGGAGAGGGGTACTGGCAGTACTTC. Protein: CASSSTIILAGEGYWQYF.

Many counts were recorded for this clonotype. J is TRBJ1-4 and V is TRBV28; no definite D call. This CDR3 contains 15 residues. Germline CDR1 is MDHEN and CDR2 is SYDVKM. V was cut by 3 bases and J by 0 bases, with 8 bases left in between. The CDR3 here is CASSFTGATNEKLFF. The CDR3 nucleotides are TGTGCCAGCAGTTTTACGGGAGCAACTAATGAAAAACTGTTTTTT.

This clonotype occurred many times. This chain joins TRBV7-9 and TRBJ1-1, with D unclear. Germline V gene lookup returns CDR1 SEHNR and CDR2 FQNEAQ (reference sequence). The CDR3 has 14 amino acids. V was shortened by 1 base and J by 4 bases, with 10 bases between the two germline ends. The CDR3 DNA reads TGTGCCAGCAGCTTAGACATCAGTCTCACTGAAGCTTTCTTT. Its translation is CASSLDISLTEAFF.

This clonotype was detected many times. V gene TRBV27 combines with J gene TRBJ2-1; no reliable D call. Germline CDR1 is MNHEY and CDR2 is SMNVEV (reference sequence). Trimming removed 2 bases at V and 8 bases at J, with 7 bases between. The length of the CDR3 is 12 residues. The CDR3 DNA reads TGTGCCAGCAGTTTAGTTGGCGATGAGCAGTTCTTC. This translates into CASSLVGDEQFF.

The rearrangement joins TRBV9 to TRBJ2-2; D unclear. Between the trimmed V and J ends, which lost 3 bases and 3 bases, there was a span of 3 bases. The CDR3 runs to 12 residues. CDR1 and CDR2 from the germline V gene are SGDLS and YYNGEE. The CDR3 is CASSAHTGELFF. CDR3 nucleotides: TGTGCCAGCAGCGCCCACACCGGGGAGCTGTTTTTT. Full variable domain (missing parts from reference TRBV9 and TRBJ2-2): DSGVTQTPKHLITATGQRVTLRCSPRSGDLSVYWYQQSLDQGLQFLIQYYNGEERAKGNILERFSAQQFPDLHSELNLSSLELGDSALYFCASSAHTGELFFGEGSRLTVL.

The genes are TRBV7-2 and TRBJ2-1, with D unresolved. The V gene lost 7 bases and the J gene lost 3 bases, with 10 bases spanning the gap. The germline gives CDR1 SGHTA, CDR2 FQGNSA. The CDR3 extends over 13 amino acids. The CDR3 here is CASTTGSYNEQFF. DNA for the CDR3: TGTGCCAGCACCACCGGAAGCTACAATGAGCAGTTCTTC.

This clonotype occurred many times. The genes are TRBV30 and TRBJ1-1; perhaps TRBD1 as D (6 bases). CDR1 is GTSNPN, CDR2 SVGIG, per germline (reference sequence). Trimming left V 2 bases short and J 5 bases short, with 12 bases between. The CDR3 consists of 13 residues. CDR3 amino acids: CAWSNTGHTEAFF. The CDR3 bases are TGTGCCTGGAGTAACACAGGGCATACTGAAGCTTTCTTT. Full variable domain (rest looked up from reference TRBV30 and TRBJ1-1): SQTIHQWPATLVQPVGSPLSLECTVEGTSNPNLYWYRQAAGRGLQLLFYSVGIGQISSEVPQNLSASRPQDRQFILSSKKLLLSDSGFYLCAWSNTGHTEAFFGQGTRLTVV.

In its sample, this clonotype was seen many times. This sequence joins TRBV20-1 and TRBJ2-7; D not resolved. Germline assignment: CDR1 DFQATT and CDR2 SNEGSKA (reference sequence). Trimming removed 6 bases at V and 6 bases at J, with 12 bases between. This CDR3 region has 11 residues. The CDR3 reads CSAPGRGEQYF. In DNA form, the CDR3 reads TGCAGTGCCCCCGGCCGTGGCGAGCAGTACTTC.

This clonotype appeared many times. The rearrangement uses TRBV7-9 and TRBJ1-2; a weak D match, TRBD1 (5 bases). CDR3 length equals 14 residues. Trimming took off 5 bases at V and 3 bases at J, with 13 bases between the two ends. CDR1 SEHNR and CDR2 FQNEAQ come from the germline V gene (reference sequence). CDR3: CASSLDGGDYGYTF. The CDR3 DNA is TGTGCCAGCAGCCTCGACGGGGGGGACTATGGCTACACCTTC.

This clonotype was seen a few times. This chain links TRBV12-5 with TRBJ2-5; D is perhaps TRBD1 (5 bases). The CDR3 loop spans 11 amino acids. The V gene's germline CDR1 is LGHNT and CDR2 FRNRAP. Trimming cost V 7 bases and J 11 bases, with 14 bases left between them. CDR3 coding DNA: TGTGCTAGTGCTCAGGGCGATGAGCAGTACTTC. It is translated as CASAQGDEQYF.

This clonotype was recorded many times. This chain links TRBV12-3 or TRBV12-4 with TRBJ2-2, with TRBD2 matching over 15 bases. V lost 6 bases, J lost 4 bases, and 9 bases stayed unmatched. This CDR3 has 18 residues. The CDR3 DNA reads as TGTGCCAGCAGCCGGGGACTAGCGGGAGGACGTGGCACCGGGGAGCTGTTTTTT. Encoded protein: CASSRGLAGGRGTGELFF.

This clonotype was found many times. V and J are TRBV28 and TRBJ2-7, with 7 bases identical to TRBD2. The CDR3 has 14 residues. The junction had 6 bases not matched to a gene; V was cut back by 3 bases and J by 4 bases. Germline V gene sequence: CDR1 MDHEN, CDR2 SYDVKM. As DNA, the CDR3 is TGTGCCAGCAGTTTTGGGGGGGTCAGATACGAGCAGTACTTC. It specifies CASSFGGVRYEQYF. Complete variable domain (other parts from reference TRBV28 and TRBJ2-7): DVKVTQSSRYLVKRTGEKVFLECVQDMDHENMFWYRQDPGLGLRLIYFSYDVKMKEKGDIPEGYSVSREKKERFSLILESASTNQTSMYLCASSFGGVRYEQYFGPGTRLTVT.

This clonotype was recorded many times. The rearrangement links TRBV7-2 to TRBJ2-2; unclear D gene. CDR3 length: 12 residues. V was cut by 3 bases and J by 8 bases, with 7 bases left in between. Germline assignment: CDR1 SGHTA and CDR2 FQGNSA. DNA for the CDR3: TGTGCCAGCAGCTTTACCTGGGGGGAGCTGTTTTTT. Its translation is CASSFTWGELFF.

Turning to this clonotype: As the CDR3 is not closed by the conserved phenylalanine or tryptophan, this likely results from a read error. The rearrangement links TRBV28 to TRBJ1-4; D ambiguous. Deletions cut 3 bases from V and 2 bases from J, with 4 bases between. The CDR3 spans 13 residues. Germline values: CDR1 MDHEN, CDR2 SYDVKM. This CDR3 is CASSFGTNEKLFV. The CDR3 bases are TGTGCCAGCAGTTTTGGGACTAATGAAAAACTGTTTGTT.

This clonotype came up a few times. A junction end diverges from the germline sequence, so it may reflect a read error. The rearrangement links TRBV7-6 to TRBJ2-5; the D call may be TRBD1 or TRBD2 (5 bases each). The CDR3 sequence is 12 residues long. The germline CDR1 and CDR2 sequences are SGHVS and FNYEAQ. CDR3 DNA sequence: TGTGCCAGCAGCTCTACATCGGGACCACTCAACTTC. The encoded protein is CASSSTSGPLNF. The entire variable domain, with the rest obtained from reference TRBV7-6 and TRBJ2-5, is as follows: GAGVSQSPRYKVTKRGQDVALRCDPISGHVSLYWYRQALGQGPEFLTYFNYEAQQDKSGLPNDRFSAERPEGSISTLTIQRTEQRDSAMYRCASSSTSGPLNFGPGTRLLVL.

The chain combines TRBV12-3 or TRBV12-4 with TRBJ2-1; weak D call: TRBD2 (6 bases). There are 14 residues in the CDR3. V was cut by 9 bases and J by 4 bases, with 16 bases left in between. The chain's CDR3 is CASKEGLQYNEQFF. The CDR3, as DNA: TGTGCCAGTAAAGAGGGACTCCAATACAATGAGCAGTTCTTC.

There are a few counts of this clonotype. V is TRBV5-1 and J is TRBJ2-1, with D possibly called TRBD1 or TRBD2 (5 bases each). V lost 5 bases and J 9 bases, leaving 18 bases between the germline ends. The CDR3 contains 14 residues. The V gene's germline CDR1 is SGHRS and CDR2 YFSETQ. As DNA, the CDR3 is TGCGCCAGCAGTTTTCAATTCGGGGCCGGTGAGCAGTTCTTC. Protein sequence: CASSFQFGAGEQFF.

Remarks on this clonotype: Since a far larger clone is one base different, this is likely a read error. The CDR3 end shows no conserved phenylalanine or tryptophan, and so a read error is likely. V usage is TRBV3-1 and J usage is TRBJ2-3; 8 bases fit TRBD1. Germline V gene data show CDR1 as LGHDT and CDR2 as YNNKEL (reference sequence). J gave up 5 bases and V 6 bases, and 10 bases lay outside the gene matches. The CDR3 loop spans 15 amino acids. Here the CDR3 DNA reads TGTGCCAGCAGGCGCACAGGGGGTGGGAGAGATACGCAGTATTTG. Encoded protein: CASRRTGGGRDTQYL.

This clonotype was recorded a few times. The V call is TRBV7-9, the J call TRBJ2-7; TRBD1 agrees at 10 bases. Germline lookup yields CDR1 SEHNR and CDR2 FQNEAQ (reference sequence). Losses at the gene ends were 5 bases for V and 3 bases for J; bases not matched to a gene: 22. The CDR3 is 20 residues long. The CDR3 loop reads CASSPRGGDRGTEAIYEQYF. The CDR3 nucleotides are TGTGCCAGCAGCCCTCGGGGGGGGGACAGGGGTACTGAGGCGATCTACGAGCAGTACTTC.

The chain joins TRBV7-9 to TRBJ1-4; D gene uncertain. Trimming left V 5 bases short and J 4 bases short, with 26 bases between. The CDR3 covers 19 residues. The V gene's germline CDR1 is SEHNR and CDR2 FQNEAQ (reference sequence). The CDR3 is CASSTLEGEGRQINEKLFF. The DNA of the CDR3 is TGTGCCAGCAGCACCCTCGAGGGCGAAGGACGGCAGATTAATGAAAAACTGTTTTTT.

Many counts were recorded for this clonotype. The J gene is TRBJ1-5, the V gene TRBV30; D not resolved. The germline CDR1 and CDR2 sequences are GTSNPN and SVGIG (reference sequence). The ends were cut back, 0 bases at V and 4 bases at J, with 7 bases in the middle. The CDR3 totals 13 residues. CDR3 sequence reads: CAWSVRGNQPQHF. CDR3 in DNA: TGTGCCTGGAGTGTACGCGGAAATCAGCCCCAGCATTTT.

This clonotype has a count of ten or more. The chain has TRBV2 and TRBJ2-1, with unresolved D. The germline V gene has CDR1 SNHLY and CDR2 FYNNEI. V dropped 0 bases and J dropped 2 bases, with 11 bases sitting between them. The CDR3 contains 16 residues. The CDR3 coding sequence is TGTGCCAGCAGTGAAGCGGAGCCACCTCCCTACAATGAGCAGTTCTTC. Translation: CASSEAEPPPYNEQFF.

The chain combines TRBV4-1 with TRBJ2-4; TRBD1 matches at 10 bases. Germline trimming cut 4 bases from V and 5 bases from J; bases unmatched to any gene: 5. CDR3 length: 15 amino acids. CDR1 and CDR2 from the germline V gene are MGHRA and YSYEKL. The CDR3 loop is CASSRDRGRENIQYF. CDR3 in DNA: TGCGCCAGCAGCCGGGACAGGGGAAGAGAAAACATTCAGTACTTC.

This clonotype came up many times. The CDR3 loop reads CASSLEGQGNTGELFF. The CDR3 nucleotides are TGTGCCAGCAGCTTAGAAGGTCAGGGGAACACCGGGGAGCTGTTTTTT. V is TRBV11-2 and J is TRBJ2-2, with D possibly TRBD1 on 5 matching bases. This CDR3 is built from 16 residues. Germline V gene lookup returns CDR1 SGHAT and CDR2 FQNNGV. V was clipped by 0 bases and J by 1 base, with 9 bases between them.

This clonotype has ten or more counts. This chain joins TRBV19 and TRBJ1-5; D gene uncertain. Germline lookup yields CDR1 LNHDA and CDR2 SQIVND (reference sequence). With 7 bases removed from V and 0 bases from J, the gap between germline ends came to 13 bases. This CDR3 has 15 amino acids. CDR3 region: CASTRVQHSNQPQHF. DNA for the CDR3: TGTGCCAGTACTAGAGTCCAACATAGCAATCAGCCCCAGCATTTT. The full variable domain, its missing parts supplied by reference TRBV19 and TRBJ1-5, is DGGITQSPKYLFRKEGQNVTLSCEQNLNHDAMYWYRQDPGQGLRLIYYSQIVNDFQKGDIAEGYSVSREKKESFPLTVTSAQKNPTAFYLCASTRVQHSNQPQHFGDGTRLSIL.

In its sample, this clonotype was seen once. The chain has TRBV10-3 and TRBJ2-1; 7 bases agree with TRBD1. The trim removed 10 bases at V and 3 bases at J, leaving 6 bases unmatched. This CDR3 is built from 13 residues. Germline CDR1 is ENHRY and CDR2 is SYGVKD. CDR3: CASRDRDYNEQFF. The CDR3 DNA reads TGTGCCAGCCGGGACAGAGACTACAATGAGCAGTTCTTC.

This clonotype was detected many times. This CDR3 reads CASSAGRDTGELFF. The CDR3 DNA follows: TGTGCCAGCAGCGCCGGACGGGACACCGGGGAGCTGTTTTTT. The chain carries TRBV28 and TRBJ2-2; D is unresolved. The CDR3 totals 14 residues. Germline CDR1 and CDR2: MDHEN and SYDVKM. V lost 6 bases to trimming and J lost 3 bases, with 11 bases between them.

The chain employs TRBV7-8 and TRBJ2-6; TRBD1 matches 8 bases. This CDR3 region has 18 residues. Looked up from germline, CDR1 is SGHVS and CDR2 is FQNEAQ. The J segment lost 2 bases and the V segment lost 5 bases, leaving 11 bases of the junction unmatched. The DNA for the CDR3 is TGTGCCAGCAGCCGAAGCCGCAGGGGGCCCGCTGGGGCCAACGTCCTGACTTTC. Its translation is CASSRSRRGPAGANVLTF.

CDR3 residues: CASSPRGGGPGDTQYF. The CDR3 DNA sequence: TGTGCCAGCAGCCCCCGCGGGGGGGGGCCAGGGGATACGCAGTATTTT. V is TRBV9 and J is TRBJ2-3; 9 bases match TRBD2. Trimming took 4 bases from V and 6 from J; bases not matched to a gene: 12. The CDR3 sequence is 16 residues long. Germline CDR1 reads SGDLS; CDR2 reads YYNGEE.

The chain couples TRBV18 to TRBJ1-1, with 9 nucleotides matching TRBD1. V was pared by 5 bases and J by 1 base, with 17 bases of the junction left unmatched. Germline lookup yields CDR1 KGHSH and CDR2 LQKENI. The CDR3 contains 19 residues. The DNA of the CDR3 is TGTGCCAGCTCAACACGCTTTAGACGGGGACAGGGAGCGAACACTGAAGCTTTCTTT. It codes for CASSTRFRRGQGANTEAFF.